Following are 29 T cell receptor beta chains from one sample sequenced in a study of blood T cell repertoires in COVID-19. Libraries were prepared by immunoSEQ multiplex PCR; TCRdb keeps only in-frame clonotypes and omits some of them. This sample yields 180,000 or so clones, of which about 86% are seen a single time; around 8.2% belongs to the top ten. Input material: peripheral blood. Every receptor here comes from a man between 60 and 75 years old with acute or convalescent COVID-19.

J is TRBJ1-4 and V is TRBV4-1; possibly TRBD1 for D (6 bases). CDR3 length equals 18 residues. V was trimmed by 1 base and J by 8 bases, leaving 23 bases between them. Germline CDR1 and CDR2: MGHRA and YSYEKL. The CDR3, as DNA: TGCGCCAGCAGCCAAGTCTCTGCCGCGGGGGGGCTCAGGGAAAAACTGTTTTTT. Translated: CASSQVSAAGGLREKLFF.

A note on this clone: The same CDR3 also results from other DNA sequences found in this sample. This rearrangement joins TRBV5-4 to TRBJ1-2; 7 nucleotides match TRBD1. This CDR3 comprises 14 residues. V trimming: 0 bases; J trimming: 2 bases; junction bases outside the gene matches: 1. Germline V gene data show CDR1 as SGHNT and CDR2 as YYREEE (reference sequence). The CDR3, as DNA: TGTGCCAGCAGCTTGGCAGGGGGGAACTATGGCTACACCTTC. This translates into CASSLAGGNYGYTF.

This clone has a single count. The V gene is TRBV28, the J gene TRBJ1-1; 9 bases are shared with TRBD1. V lost 3 bases, J lost 5 bases, and 13 bases stayed unmatched. CDR1 and CDR2 (germline): MDHEN, SYDVKM. The CDR3 spans 17 residues. CDR3 nucleotide sequence: TGTGCCAGCAGTTTTCTGACAGGGGGTATAGGGGGAACTGAAGCTTTCTTT. Its translation: CASSFLTGGIGGTEAFF. Filled out from reference TRBV28 and TRBJ1-1, the complete variable domain reads DVKVTQSSRYLVKRTGEKVFLECVQDMDHENMFWYRQDPGLGLRLIYFSYDVKMKEKGDIPEGYSVSREKKERFSLILESASTNQTSMYLCASSFLTGGIGGTEAFFGQGTRLTVV.

The chain recombines TRBV15 with TRBJ2-5, with D perhaps TRBD2 (5 bases). Germline V gene sequence: CDR1 LNHNV, CDR2 YYDKDF (reference sequence). The CDR3 has 12 residues. Trimming took off 5 bases at V and 10 bases at J, with 14 bases between the two ends. CDR3 sequence reads: CATSRVYGDQYF. The CDR3 nucleotides are TGTGCCACCAGCCGCGTTTACGGGGACCAGTACTTC.

Only a few counts were recorded for this clone. The chain links TRBV27 to TRBJ1-2; 10 bases map to TRBD1. Germline lookup yields CDR1 MNHEY and CDR2 SMNVEV (reference sequence). This CDR3 spans 14 amino acids. V gave up 10 bases and J gave up 8 bases; unmatched junction bases: 13. For the CDR3, the DNA is TGTGCCACCCTAGTCGGGACAGGGGTGGGGGGCTACACCTTC. Encoded protein: CATLVGTGVGGYTF.

The V call is TRBV18, the J call TRBJ1-5; D perhaps matches TRBD1 (5 bases). V was trimmed by 8 bases and J by 0 bases, leaving 8 bases between them. The germline gives CDR1 KGHSH, CDR2 LQKENI. The CDR3 is 13 amino acids. This chain's CDR3 is CASQDSSNQPQHF. The CDR3 nucleotides are TGTGCCAGCCAAGACAGTAGCAATCAGCCCCAGCATTTT. Full variable domain (rest looked up from reference TRBV18 and TRBJ1-5): NAGVMQNPRHLVRRRGQEARLRCSPMKGHSHVYWYRQLPEEGLKFMVYLQKENIIDESGMPKERFSAEFPKEGPSILRIQQVVRGDSAAYFCASQDSSNQPQHFGDGTRLSIL.

The V gene is TRBV28, the J gene TRBJ1-5; TRBD1 aligns across 8 bases. Germline values: CDR1 MDHEN, CDR2 SYDVKM. V gave up 7 bases and J gave up 9 bases; unmatched junction bases: 8. The CDR3 sequence is 13 residues long. CDR3 region: CASTRQGTLPQHF. The CDR3 bases are TGTGCCAGCACCAGACAGGGGACTCTGCCCCAGCATTTT. The full variable domain, its missing parts supplied by reference TRBV28 and TRBJ1-5, is DVKVTQSSRYLVKRTGEKVFLECVQDMDHENMFWYRQDPGLGLRLIYFSYDVKMKEKGDIPEGYSVSREKKERFSLILESASTNQTSMYLCASTRQGTLPQHFGDGTRLSIL.

This rearrangement joins TRBV27 to TRBJ1-6, with D tentatively TRBD1 (5 bases). Germline V gene sequence: CDR1 MNHEY, CDR2 SMNVEV (reference sequence). V was pared by 6 bases and J by 7 bases, with 13 bases between. This CDR3 is 14 amino acids long. Here the CDR3 reads CASRRGDGNSPLHF. DNA of the CDR3: TGTGCCAGCAGGCGGGGGGACGGGAATTCACCCCTCCACTTT.

The genes are TRBV3-1 (or the pseudogene TRBV3-2) and TRBJ1-2; D remains unclear. The germline V gene has CDR1 LGHDT and CDR2 YNNKEL (reference sequence). This CDR3 has 12 residues. V was clipped by 2 bases and J by 2 bases, with 3 bases between them. As DNA, the CDR3 is TGTGCCAGCAGCCAACTCAACTATGGCTACACCTTC. Its protein is CASSQLNYGYTF.

In its sample, this clone was seen many times. The V call is TRBV7-9, the J call TRBJ2-7; 10 nucleotides align to TRBD1. The CDR3 totals 15 residues. The J segment lost 2 bases and the V segment lost 4 bases, leaving 5 bases of the junction unmatched. Germline CDR1 SEHNR, CDR2 FQNEAQ (reference sequence). This CDR3 reads CASSSSGQGPYEQYF. CDR3 nucleotide sequence: TGTGCCAGCAGCTCCTCGGGACAGGGGCCCTACGAGCAGTACTTC.

The CDR3, as DNA: TGTGCCAGCAGCTCCCCGTCGGGATCCTACAATGAGCAGTTCTTC. This sequence encodes CASSSPSGSYNEQFF. The chain combines TRBV3-1 (or the pseudogene TRBV3-2) with TRBJ2-1; a possible D gene is TRBD2 (5 bases). The CDR3 spans 15 residues. Trimming cost V 5 bases and J 1 base, with 12 bases left between them. Germline V CDR1 and CDR2: LGHDT, YNNKEL (reference sequence).

The rearrangement uses TRBV28 and TRBJ1-4; 8 nucleotides agree with TRBD1. Germline lookup yields CDR1 MDHEN and CDR2 SYDVKM. The CDR3 is 12 residues long. CDR3 coding DNA: TGTGGAACAAGGGACAGGAGCGAAAAACTGTTTTTT. Amino acid sequence: CGTRDRSEKLFF.

The sample holds one count of this clone. The V and J genes are TRBV29-1 and TRBJ2-1; a weak D match, TRBD2 (5 bases). CDR1 is SQVTM and CDR2 is ANQGSEA in the germline V gene. CDR3 size: 13 residues. V lost 4 bases and J lost 9, with 16 bases in between. The DNA of the CDR3 is TGCAGCGTTGGTTCGGCGGAGGCGGGTGAGCAGTTCTTC. Its translation is CSVGSAEAGEQFF.

The CDR3 coding sequence is TGTGCCAGCAGCCAATCGCTAGGGGGTTACAATGAGCAGTTCTTC. Its translation: CASSQSLGGYNEQFF. This sequence joins TRBV3-1 (or the pseudogene TRBV3-2) and TRBJ2-1; D perhaps matches TRBD1 (6 bases). Germline CDR1 reads LGHDT; CDR2 reads YNNKEL (reference sequence). Trimming stripped 2 bases from V and 4 bases from J, with 12 bases between. This CDR3 is built from 15 residues.

The CDR3 DNA reads TGCGCCAGCAGCTTGGATGGGGCAGGGGGCACTGAAGCTTTCTTT. Its protein product is CASSLDGAGGTEAFF. The chain links TRBV5-1 to TRBJ1-1, with TRBD1 identical over 7 bases. The CDR3 spans 15 residues. Per the germline V gene, CDR1 is SGHRS and CDR2 is YFSETQ. J lost 4 bases, V lost 0 bases, and 6 bases had no gene match.

The chain employs TRBV2 and TRBJ2-7, with TRBD2 identical over 9 bases. This CDR3 spans 14 amino acids. V trimming: 6 bases; J trimming: 6 bases; junction bases outside the gene matches: 9. The V gene's germline CDR1 is SNHLY and CDR2 FYNNEI. CDR3 DNA sequence: TGTGCCAGCAGCACCCTAGCGGGATCAGGCGAGCAGTACTTC. Its protein product is CASSTLAGSGEQYF. The whole variable domain, filled in from reference TRBV2 and TRBJ2-7, reads EPEVTQTPSHQVTQMGQEVILRCVPISNHLYFYWYRQILGQKVEFLVSFYNNEISEKSEIFDDQFSVERPDGSNFTLKIRSTKLEDSAMYFCASSTLAGSGEQYFGPGTRLTVT.

In its sample, this clone was seen once. The rearrangement links TRBV7-3 to TRBJ1-4; the match to TRBD1 covers 9 bases. V shed 5 bases, J shed 0 bases, and the junction held 7 bases outside the gene matches. Germline loops: CDR1 SGHTA, CDR2 FQGTGA. The CDR3 sequence is 17 residues long. Here the CDR3 DNA reads TGTGCCAGCAGCCCGGGACAGGGCCTAGCAACTAATGAAAAACTGTTTTTT. As protein: CASSPGQGLATNEKLFF.

This chain uses TRBV6-5 with TRBJ2-1, with TRBD1 identical over 7 bases. Germline CDR1 and CDR2: MNHEY and SVGAGI. Unmatched junction bases numbered 6, after V lost 4 bases and J lost 3 bases. CDR3 length: 15 amino acids. Here the CDR3 DNA reads TGTGCCAGCAGTTCGGGACAGACCCACTACAATGAGCAGTTCTTC. Residues: CASSSGQTHYNEQFF.

In its sample, this clone was seen a few times. A read error may produce the germline difference seen at one junction end. The genes are TRBV15 and TRBJ1-3; 12 bases are a match to TRBD1. The CDR3 consists of 18 residues. Germline V gives CDR1 LNHNV, CDR2 YYDKDF (reference sequence). In DNA, the CDR3 is TGTGCCACCAGTAGAGGAGGGACAGGGGGCTCCGGGGGAAACACCATATATTTT. Amino acid sequence: CATSRGGTGGSGGNTIYF. The full variable domain, its missing parts supplied by reference TRBV15 and TRBJ1-3, is DAMVIQNPRYQVTQFGKPVTLSCSQTLNHNVMYWYQQKSSQAPKLLFHYYDKDFNNEADTPDNFQSRRPNTSFCFLDIRSPGLGDTAMYLCATSRGGTGGSGGNTIYFGEGSWLTVV.

The V and J genes are TRBV28 and TRBJ2-7, with D uncertain. Germline V gene sequence: CDR1 MDHEN, CDR2 SYDVKM. Trimming took 5 bases from V and 4 from J, leaving 9 bases between them. The CDR3 totals 12 residues. This CDR3 reads CASSPEEYEQYF. The DNA of the CDR3 is TGTGCCAGCAGTCCAGAGGAGTACGAGCAGTACTTC.

The rearrangement links TRBV12-2 to TRBJ1-6; the D segment call TRBD1 is taken from the table without a DNA check. TRBV12-2 is noted as a pseudogene. The CDR3 is 17 residues long. CDR3: CASRPHLGDINNSPLHF. The CDR3 nucleotides read TGTGCAAGTCGCCCGCACTTGGGGGACATCAATAATTCACCCCTCCACTTT.

This sequence joins TRBV7-9 and TRBJ2-7; 7 nucleotides line up with TRBD1. V shed 5 bases, J shed 7 bases, and the junction held 11 bases outside the gene matches. Germline values: CDR1 SEHNR, CDR2 FQNEAQ (reference sequence). This CDR3 is built from 14 residues. For the CDR3, the DNA is TGTGCCAGCAGCGACCTTGACAGGGAATGGGAGCAGTACTTC. Its protein product is CASSDLDREWEQYF.

The chain recombines TRBV2 with TRBJ1-1; no firm D call. V lost 3 bases, J lost 1 base, and 15 bases lay in between. The CDR3 sequence is 16 residues long. Germline assignment: CDR1 SNHLY and CDR2 FYNNEI. In DNA form, the CDR3 reads TGTGCCAGCAGTGACGTTCTGGTGTGGGCGAACACTGAAGCTTTCTTT. Its translation: CASSDVLVWANTEAFF.

The chain recombines TRBV11-1 with TRBJ2-7, with TRBD1 identical over 9 bases. Losses at the gene ends were 5 bases for V and 2 bases for J; bases not matched to a gene: 4. This CDR3 spans 14 amino acids. The V gene's germline CDR1 is SGHAT and CDR2 FQDESV (reference sequence). Written as DNA, the CDR3 is TGTGCCAGCAGCCGGACAGGGGAGACCTACGAGCAGTACTTC. Translation: CASSRTGETYEQYF.

The rearrangement joins TRBV28 to TRBJ2-7; the D gene is possibly TRBD2 (5 bases). Germline assignment: CDR1 MDHEN and CDR2 SYDVKM. There are 14 residues in the CDR3. V lost 2 bases to trimming and J lost 2 bases, with 10 bases between them. The CDR3 region is CASSLVPAAYEQYF. CDR3 in DNA: TGTGCCAGCAGTTTAGTCCCAGCGGCCTACGAGCAGTACTTC.

This rearrangement joins TRBV27 to TRBJ2-2; no definite D call. The V end lost 2 bases, the J end lost 0 bases, and 4 bases lay between the germline ends. The CDR3 is made up of 14 amino acids. Per the germline V gene, CDR1 is MNHEY and CDR2 is SMNVEV (reference sequence). DNA for the CDR3: TGTGCCAGCAGTTTACGGGCGAACACCGGGGAGCTGTTTTTT. Its translation: CASSLRANTGELFF.

The chain has TRBV10-1 and TRBJ2-1, with 9 nucleotides matching TRBD2. This CDR3 has 17 amino acids. The germline V gene encodes CDR1 WNHNN and CDR2 SYGVQD (reference sequence). The V and J ends lost 0 bases and 6 bases, in that order; junction bases with no gene match: 9. The CDR3 loop reads CASSESPGTSPTNEQFF. The CDR3 DNA is TGCGCCAGCAGTGAGTCACCCGGGACTAGCCCAACCAATGAGCAGTTCTTC.

The V gene is TRBV7-3, the J gene TRBJ2-6, with no clear D. V lost 3 bases to trimming and J lost 0 bases, with 6 bases between them. The V gene's germline CDR1 is SGHTA and CDR2 FQGTGA. CDR3 length equals 15 residues. This CDR3 is CASSFVHSGANVLTF. CDR3 DNA: TGTGCCAGCAGCTTTGTCCACTCTGGGGCCAACGTCCTGACTTTC. Based on the CDR3 plus reference TRBV7-3 and TRBJ2-6, the full variable domain is GAGVSQTPSNKVTEKGKYVELRCDPISGHTALYWYRQSLGQGPEFLIYFQGTGAADDSGLPNDRFFAVRPEGSVSTLKIQRTERGDSAVYLCASSFVHSGANVLTFGAGSRLTVL.

The CDR3 reads CASSLGGKGYEQYF. Here the CDR3 DNA reads TGTGCCAGCAGCTTAGGGGGTAAGGGGTACGAGCAGTACTTC. V usage is TRBV7-8 and J usage is TRBJ2-7; tentatively, D is TRBD1 (5 bases). Germline values: CDR1 SGHVS, CDR2 FQNEAQ. Trimming removed 1 base from V and 4 bases from J, with 11 bases in between. The length of the CDR3 is 14 residues.